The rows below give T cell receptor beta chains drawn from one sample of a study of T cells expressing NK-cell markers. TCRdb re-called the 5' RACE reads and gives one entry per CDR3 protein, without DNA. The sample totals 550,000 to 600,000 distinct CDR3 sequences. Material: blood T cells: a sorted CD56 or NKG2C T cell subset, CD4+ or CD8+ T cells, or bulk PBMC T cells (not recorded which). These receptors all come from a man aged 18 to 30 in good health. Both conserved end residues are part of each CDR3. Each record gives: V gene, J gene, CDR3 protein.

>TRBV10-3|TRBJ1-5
CAISDAQARDWAQPQHF
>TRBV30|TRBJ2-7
CAWSRQGLHEQYF
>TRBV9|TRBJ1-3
CASSAPGGSGNTIYF
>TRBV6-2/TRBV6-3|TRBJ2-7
CASRHFLPPGQSSYEQYF
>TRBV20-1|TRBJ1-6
CSARQASSYNSPLHF
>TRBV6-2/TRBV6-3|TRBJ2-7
CASSGSVREQYF
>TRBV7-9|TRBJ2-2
CASSLFDDTGELFF
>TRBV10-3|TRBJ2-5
CATTRDGQETQYF
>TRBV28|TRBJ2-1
CAISNPYGMSYNEQFF
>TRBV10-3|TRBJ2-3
CAIIGRTDTQYF
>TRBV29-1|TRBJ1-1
CSVEVGTGRVGTEAFF
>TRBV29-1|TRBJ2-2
CSVPAASGPGELFF
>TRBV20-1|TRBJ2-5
CSAAYEAGGPWETQYF
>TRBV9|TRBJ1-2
CASSADIPTYGYTF
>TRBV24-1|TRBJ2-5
CASRGEKETQYF
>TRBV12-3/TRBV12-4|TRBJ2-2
CASSLDRGLTGELFF
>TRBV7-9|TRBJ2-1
CASSFLRAVTYNEQFF
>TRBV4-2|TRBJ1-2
CASSQAPQRTLSGYTF
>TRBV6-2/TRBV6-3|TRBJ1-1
CASSYSYDRGGYTEAFF
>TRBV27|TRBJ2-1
CASSLWLAGGSEQFF
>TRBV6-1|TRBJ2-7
CASRKLRGPGEQYF
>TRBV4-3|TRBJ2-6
CASSQDPAGANVLTF